This note documents a single TCR beta chain sequence. Antigen specificity is unknown. TCR beta CDR3 regions were amplified from RNA transcripts. First-round RT-PCR with HTBI primers preceded a second-round multiplex PCR. TCRdb itself ran the multiplex PCR reads through MiXCR, one entry per CDR3 protein. The table shows 500,000 to 600,000 distinct CDR3 sequences, with 35% to 45% occurring only once. These data come from a study of Graves' ophthalmopathy and Graves' hyperthyroidism. Whole-study findings and limits: Blood also held most thyroid clonotypes expanded above 0.001 frequency.

Pregnant or lactating patients and those with other autoimmune diseases or uncontrolled infections were excluded. This CDR3 has 13 residues. Germline CDR1 ENHRY, CDR2 SYGVKD. V was trimmed by 10 bases and J by 3 bases, leaving 16 bases between them. The chain links TRBV10-3 to TRBJ2-7; possibly TRBD1 for D (5 bases). This clonotype was sampled from an adult man with Graves' hyperthyroidism. What was sequenced was peripheral blood or thyroid tissue (not recorded which). CDR3: CASRRGPHYEQYF. The CDR3 nucleotides read TGTGCCAGCAGAAGGGGTCCTCACTACGAGCAGTACTTC.